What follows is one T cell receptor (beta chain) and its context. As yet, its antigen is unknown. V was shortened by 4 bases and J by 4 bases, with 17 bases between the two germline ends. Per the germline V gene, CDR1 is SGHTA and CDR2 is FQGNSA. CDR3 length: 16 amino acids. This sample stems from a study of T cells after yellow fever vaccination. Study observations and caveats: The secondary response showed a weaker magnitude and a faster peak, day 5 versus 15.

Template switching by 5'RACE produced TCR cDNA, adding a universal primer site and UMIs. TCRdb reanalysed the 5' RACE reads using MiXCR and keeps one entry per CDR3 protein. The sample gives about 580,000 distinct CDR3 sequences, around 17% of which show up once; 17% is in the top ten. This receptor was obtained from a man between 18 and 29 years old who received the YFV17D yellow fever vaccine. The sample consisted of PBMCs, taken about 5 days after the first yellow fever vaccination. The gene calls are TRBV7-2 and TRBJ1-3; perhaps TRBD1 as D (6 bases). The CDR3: CASSSSQGYSGNTIYF. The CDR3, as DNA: TGTGCCAGCAGCTCCTCGCAGGGGTACTCCGGAAACACCATATATTTT.